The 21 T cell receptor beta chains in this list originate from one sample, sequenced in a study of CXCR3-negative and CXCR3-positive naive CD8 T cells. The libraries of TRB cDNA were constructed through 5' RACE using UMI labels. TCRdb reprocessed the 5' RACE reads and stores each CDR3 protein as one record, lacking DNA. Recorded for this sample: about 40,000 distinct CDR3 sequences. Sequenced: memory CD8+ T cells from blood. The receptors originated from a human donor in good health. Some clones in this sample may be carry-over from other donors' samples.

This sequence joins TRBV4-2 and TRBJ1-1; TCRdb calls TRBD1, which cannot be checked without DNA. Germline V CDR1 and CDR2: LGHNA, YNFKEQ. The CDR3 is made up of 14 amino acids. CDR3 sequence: CASSFGTENTEAFF.

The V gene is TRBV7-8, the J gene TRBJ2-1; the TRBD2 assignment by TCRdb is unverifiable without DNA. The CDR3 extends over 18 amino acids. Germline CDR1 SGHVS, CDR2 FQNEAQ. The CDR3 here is CASSLDSSGGPSYNEQFF.

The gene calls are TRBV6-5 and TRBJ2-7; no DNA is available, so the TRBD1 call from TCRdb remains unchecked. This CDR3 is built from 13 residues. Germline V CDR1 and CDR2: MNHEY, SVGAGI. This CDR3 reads CASSYNPGYEQYF.

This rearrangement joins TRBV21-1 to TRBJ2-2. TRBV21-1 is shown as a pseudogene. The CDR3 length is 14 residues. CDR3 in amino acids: CASSKDSSTGELFF.

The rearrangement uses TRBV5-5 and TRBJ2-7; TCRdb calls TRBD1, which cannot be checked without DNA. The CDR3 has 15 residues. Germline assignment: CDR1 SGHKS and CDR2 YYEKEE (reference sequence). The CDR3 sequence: CASTLEGKISYEQYF.

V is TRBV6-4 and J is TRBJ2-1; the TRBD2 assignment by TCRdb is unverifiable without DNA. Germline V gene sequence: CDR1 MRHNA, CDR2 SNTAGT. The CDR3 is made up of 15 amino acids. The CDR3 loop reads CASSATSGAYNEQFF.

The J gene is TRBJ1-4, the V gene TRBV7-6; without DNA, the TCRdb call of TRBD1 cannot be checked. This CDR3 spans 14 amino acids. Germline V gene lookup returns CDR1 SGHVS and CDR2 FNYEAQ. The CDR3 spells CASSRVGLGEKLFF. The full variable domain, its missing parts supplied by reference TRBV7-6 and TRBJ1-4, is GAGVSQSPRYKVTKRGQDVALRCDPISGHVSLYWYRQALGQGPEFLTYFNYEAQQDKSGLPNDRFSAERPEGSISTLTIQRTEQRDSAMYRCASSRVGLGEKLFFGSGTQLSVL.

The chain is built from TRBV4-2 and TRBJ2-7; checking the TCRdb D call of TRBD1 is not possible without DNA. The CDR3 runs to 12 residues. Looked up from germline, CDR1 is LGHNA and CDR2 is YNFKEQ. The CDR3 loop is CASSQETGEQYF.

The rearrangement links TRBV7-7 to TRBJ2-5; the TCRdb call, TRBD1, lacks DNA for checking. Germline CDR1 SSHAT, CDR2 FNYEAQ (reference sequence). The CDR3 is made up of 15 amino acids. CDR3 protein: CASSPRTGGAETQYF.

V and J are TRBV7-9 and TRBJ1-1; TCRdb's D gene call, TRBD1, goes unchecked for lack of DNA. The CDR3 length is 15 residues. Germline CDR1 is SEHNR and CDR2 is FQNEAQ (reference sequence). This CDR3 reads CASSPTGTENTEAFF.

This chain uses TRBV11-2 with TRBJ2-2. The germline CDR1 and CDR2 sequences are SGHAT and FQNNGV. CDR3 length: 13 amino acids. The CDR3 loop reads CASSLDSSGELFF.

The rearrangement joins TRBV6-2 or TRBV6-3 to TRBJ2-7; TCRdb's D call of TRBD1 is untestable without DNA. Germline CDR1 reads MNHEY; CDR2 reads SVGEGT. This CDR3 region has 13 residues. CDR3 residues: CASSPGTVYEQYF.

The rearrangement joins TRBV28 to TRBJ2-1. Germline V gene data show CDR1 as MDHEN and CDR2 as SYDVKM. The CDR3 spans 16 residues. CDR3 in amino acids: CASSLDRGGPYNEQFF.

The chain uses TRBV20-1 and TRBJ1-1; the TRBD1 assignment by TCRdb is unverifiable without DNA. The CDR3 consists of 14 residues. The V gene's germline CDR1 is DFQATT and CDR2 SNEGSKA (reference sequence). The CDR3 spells CSARQGGVDTEAFF.

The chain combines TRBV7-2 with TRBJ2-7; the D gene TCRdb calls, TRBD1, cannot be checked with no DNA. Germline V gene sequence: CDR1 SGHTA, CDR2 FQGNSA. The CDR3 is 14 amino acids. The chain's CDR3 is CASSLNPGFYEQYF.

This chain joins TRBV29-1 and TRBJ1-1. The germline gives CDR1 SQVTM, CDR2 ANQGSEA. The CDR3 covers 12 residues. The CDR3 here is CSVDGLNTEAFF.

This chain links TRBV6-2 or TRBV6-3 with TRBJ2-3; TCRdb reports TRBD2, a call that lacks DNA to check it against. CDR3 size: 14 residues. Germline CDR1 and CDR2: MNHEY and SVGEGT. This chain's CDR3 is CASSLGTTTDTQYF.

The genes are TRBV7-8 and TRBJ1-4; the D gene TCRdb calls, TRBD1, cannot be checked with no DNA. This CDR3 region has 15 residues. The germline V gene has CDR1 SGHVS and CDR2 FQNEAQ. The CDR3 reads CASSLGSWGNEKLFF.

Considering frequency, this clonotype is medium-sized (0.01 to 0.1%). The CDR3 region is CASSSVLTPSYNEQFF. This chain uses TRBV7-9 with TRBJ2-1. Looked up from germline, CDR1 is SEHNR and CDR2 is FQNEAQ (reference sequence). This CDR3 region has 16 residues.

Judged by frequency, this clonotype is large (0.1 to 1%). CDR3 sequence: CASSLAREQFF. The rearrangement joins TRBV6-6 to TRBJ2-1. Germline CDR1 and CDR2: MNHNY and SVGAGI (reference sequence). This CDR3 contains 11 residues.

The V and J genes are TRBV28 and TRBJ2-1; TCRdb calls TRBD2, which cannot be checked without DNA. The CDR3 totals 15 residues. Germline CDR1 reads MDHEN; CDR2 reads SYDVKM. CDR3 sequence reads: CASRRQSLSYNEQFF.